This TCR beta chain was captured by sequencing in a study of CD8+CD57+ T cells in acquired aplastic anemia. Profiling of TCR beta VDJ combinations and CDR3 sequences used genomic DNA as template. TCRdb re-called the reads with MiXCR, one entry per CDR3 protein. Of about 200,000 distinct CDR3 sequences listed, over 55% are singletons. From germline, CDR1 is MNHEY and CDR2 SVGEGT. The length of the CDR3 is 15 residues. V dropped 4 bases and J dropped 2 bases, with 15 bases sitting between them. By flow cytometry, patients selected for sequencing had shown an expansion of CD8+CD57+ cells. No patient had been given any therapy when blood was sampled. About this clonotype itself: What it binds is not known.

Notes on the study in general: Patients and controls shared around 30 CD8+ CDR3 sequences. For CD8+ Simpson's diversity, patients and controls showed no significant difference.

The chain couples TRBV6-2 or TRBV6-3 to TRBJ2-7; tentatively, D is TRBD1 (6 bases). This clonotype was obtained from a human donor with aplastic anemia. The sequencing input was sorted CD4+, CD8+, or CD8+CD57+ T cells (not recorded which) from PBMCs. Here the CDR3 reads CASSSSGQGTYEQYF. CDR3 nucleotides: TGTGCCAGCAGTTCCTCGGGGCAGGGGACCTACGAGCAGTACTTC.